Detailed here is one T cell receptor beta chain. No antigen is known for it. It has no much larger one-base neighbor in the sample; base qualities were not kept. The CDR3 regions of human TCRbeta chains were analyzed by immunosequencing. From the authors' description of their analysis: Repertoire TCRs were checked for matches against a reference library of SARS-CoV-2-specific TCRs that had been generated using the MIRA antigen-specificity platform. Breadth was defined as the fraction of unique TCRs that were SARS-CoV-2-associated, and depth was defined as the fraction of total T cells that were SARS-CoV-2-associated. Using the MIRA data, every spike-specific TCR was mapped to the spike region that the TCR reacted to and assigned to either a CD4 or a CD8 class. Log10-transformed breadth and depth values were compared by one-way ANOVA with Sidak's multiple comparisons tests. TCRdb took over this immuneACCESS table, retaining in-frame rearrangements with V and J assigned. Such tables are incomplete; in checked studies, under half of the missing clones stem from an unresolved V gene, and the remainder is unexplained. The D gene and trimming were derived from the DNA, and the V and J assignments and clone size from that table. This sample lists fewer than 20,000 clones; nearly 90% were detected once. The ten largest clones take up 7.5% to 9% of the sample.

These data originate in a study of T cell responses to AZD1222 COVID-19 vaccine (dated by TCRdb to about 2021). Concerning the study at large: A total of over 230 trial participants underwent TCR sequencing, of whom 207 received two doses of AZD1222 and around 25 received two doses of the MenACWY control vaccine. Trial participants were enrolled by age into 18-55, 56-69 and 70-plus year subgroups, with about 150, 27 and 61 TCR-sequenced participants respectively.

What the time point label conveys for this sample: about 28 days (+/-7) after the second vaccine dose. AZD1222 recipients given second doses at about 4 weeks or at about 12 weeks were pooled, since spike-specific TCR depth and breadth were not found to differ between the two schedules. The vaccinee samples were drawn from two UK trials, COV001 and COV002, one of which was a single-blind randomized controlled phase 2/3 trial testing AZD1222 (ChAdOx1 nCoV-19) in healthy adults. Trial participant PBMC samples were collected at day 0 and day 28 after the second dose for TCRbeta chain sequencing. Overall results and qualifications from the work: Nearly half of unique spike-specific TCRs reportedly recognized epitopes outside regions mutated in the B.1.351 and B.1.1.7 variants. In the small 56-69-year group, the increase in depth fell short of significance, most likely because of low power. CD4 TCRs associated with the vaccine covered the entire spike protein, and the dominant responses were in regions 160-218 and 743-854. Because no samples from the day 14 peak response were available, repertoires could be characterized only after the peak T cell response. Participants were mostly white British, with more females than males. The authors suggested clonal diversity may have been underestimated. After two AZD1222 doses, spike-specific TCR breadth and depth were significantly higher than at day 0 and than in MenACWY recipients. Conclusions about previously exposed vaccinees were limited because only six AZD1222 recipients were SARS-CoV-2 seropositive at baseline.

Deletion took 10 bases off V and 5 bases off J, with a span of 11 bases between the germline ends. From its cysteine to its phenylalanine, the CDR3 spans 11 amino acids. Just CDR3 DNA is preserved here, 33 bases in frame from base 1. Reading the germline V gene gives CDR1 MGHDK and CDR2 SYGVNS. The material was peripheral blood, obtained 28 days after the second AZD1222 dose. Recombination joined TRBV25-1 with TRBJ2-5; the D gene identity is not certain. The receptor comes from an adult who received the AZD1222 COVID-19 vaccine. CDR3 sequence: CATRLRETQYF. In nucleotides, the sequence is TGTGCCACCAGGCTGCGGGAGACCCAGTACTTC.